This TCR beta chain comes out of a study of OX40 agonist ivuxolimab in advanced cancers. Study-level background: Those treated in dose escalation had hepatocellular carcinoma, melanoma, renal cell cancer or head and neck cancer.

This CDR3 is built from 12 residues. Germline CDR1 and CDR2: MDHEN and SYDVKM. J gave up 9 bases and V 6 bases, and 4 bases lay outside the gene matches. Points from the study as a whole: Both CD4+ and CD8+ T cell populations in blood had undergone clonal expansion by week 6 at 0.1 to 3.0 mg/kg. Certain nonresponders likewise exhibited a low normalized T-cell clonal expansion. CD8+ T cells averaged more expanded clones than CD4+.

Clones were sequenced by immunoSEQ multiplex PCR, and TCRdb holds only the in-frame ones, with some missing. The repertoire has tens of thousands of clones, 90% of them found once; the top ten carry about 10%. Turning to this clone: Its antigen is still unknown.

The chain is built from TRBV28 and TRBJ1-5, with TRBD1 matching 8 bases. Source: CD4+ or CD8+ T cells sorted from blood, taken in a trial of the OX40 agonist ivuxolimab. This sequence was found in an adult with an advanced solid tumor such as melanoma, head and neck, liver or kidney cancer. This CDR3 is CASRNRGTPQHF. The CDR3 DNA reads as TGTGCCAGCAGAAACAGGGGGACGCCCCAGCATTTT.